This entry describes one TCR beta chain. This clonotype is regarded as large (0.1 to 1%). This clone's antigen is unknown. No much larger clonotype is one base removed from it; base qualities were not supplied. The data were obtained in a study (dated by TCRdb to 2015 to 2016). As for the study more broadly: The study investigated the origins of HIV persistence in individuals who naturally controlled HIV infection.

According to the germline V gene, CDR1 reads SQVTM and CDR2 reads ANQGSEA. Measured from the cysteine to the phenylalanine, the CDR3 is 14 residues long. The CDR3 DNA has 42 bases and is translated from base 1. The junction shows trimming of 0 bases on V and 6 bases on J, and the gene matches do not reach 8 bases of it. Receptor libraries were prepared by 5' RACE. Sequencing used an Illumina HiSeq 2000. The public reads were reanalyzed by TCRdb: fastp trimming at Q25, MiXCR alignment, in-frame beta chains only. Entries that share a CDR3 protein sequence are merged under the most common genes and DNA. The sample data list about 310 distinct CDR3 sequences, and 6% to 7.5% of these were observed just once. Just over 50% of the sample rests with the top ten.

The sequenced sample was effector memory T cells from blood PBMCs. Read against the paper, the sample's cell subset or site label means: effector memory CD4+ T cells. This chain is built from TRBV29-1 and TRBJ2-7, with 7 bases matching TRBD2. The source is a male donor with HIV. The DNA sequence follows: TGCAGCGTTGAAGATCTCGGGAGGCGACGCGAGCAGTACTTC. Its protein reads: CSVEDLGRRREQYF.